This TCR beta chain was captured by sequencing in a study of blood T cell repertoires in COVID-19. The CDR3 consists of 16 residues. The V end was cut by 1 base, the J end by 2 bases, with 15 bases between. The germline gives CDR1 MNHEY, CDR2 SVGAGI. Original methodology: Counts of nucleated cells, estimated from reference gene primer amplification, were obtained. Only in-frame clones appear in the TCRdb table, and some are missing; sequencing was by immunoSEQ multiplex PCR. D and trimming were read from the DNA, whereas the V and J calls and clone size are those reported in that table. This sample carries approximately 470,000 clones, over 75% of them seen once, and the ten largest clones take roughly 3.2%.

This TCR derives from a human donor in a cohort sampled during active COVID-19. The rearrangement joins TRBV6-5 to TRBJ2-7; a possible D gene is TRBD1 (6 bases). Input material: peripheral blood. The DNA for the CDR3 is TGTGCCAGCAGTTACTGGGGGCCCACGGGCACCTACGAGCAGTACTTC. Protein: CASSYWGPTGTYEQYF.